Listed below are T cell receptor beta chains from one sample, sequenced in a study of CD8+CD57+ T cells in acquired aplastic anemia. TCRdb passed the reads through MiXCR, listing each CDR3 protein once. The table has 400,000 to 450,000 distinct CDR3 sequences, 65% to 75% seen once. The sample was sorted CD4+, CD8+, or CD8+CD57+ T cells (not recorded which) from PBMCs. These TCRs come from a human donor in good health, serving as a control. Both conserved end residues are part of each CDR3. Fields, in order: clone size, CDR3 length, D gene, V gene, J gene, CDR3 DNA, CDR3 protein. The D gene is left open where the match is weak. Clone size is not always given. Where it is, it says once, few, many or a class for expanded clones.

clone_size: .
cdr3_length: 15
d_call: .
v_call: TRBV19
j_call: TRBJ1-6
cdr3_nt: TGTGCCAGTAGTATTCAGACAGCGAATAATTCACCCCTCCACTTT
cdr3_aa: CASSIQTANNSPLHF

clone_size: .
cdr3_length: 15
d_call: TRBD2
v_call: TRBV20-1
j_call: TRBJ2-5
cdr3_nt: TGCAGTGCTGTGACTAGCGGGGGGGCCGTAGAGACCCAGTACTTC
cdr3_aa: CSAVTSGGAVETQYF

clone_size: .
cdr3_length: 14
d_call: TRBD2
v_call: TRBV10-1
j_call: TRBJ2-5
cdr3_nt: TGCGCCAGCAGTGAGTCGACTAGCGGGGGACCCCAGTACTTC
cdr3_aa: CASSESTSGGPQYF

clone_size: .
cdr3_length: 14
d_call: TRBD2
v_call: TRBV9
j_call: TRBJ2-5
cdr3_nt: TGTGCCAGCAGCGTTACTAGCGGGGGTGAGACCCAGTACTTC
cdr3_aa: CASSVTSGGETQYF

clone_size: once
cdr3_length: 14
d_call: TRBD1
v_call: TRBV20-1
j_call: TRBJ1-2
cdr3_nt: TGCAGTGCTACTCGACCCGGGACAGGGGGCGCGCCGGGCTTC
cdr3_aa: CSATRPGTGGAPGF

clone_size: .
cdr3_length: 16
d_call: .
v_call: TRBV5-5
j_call: TRBJ2-7
cdr3_nt: TGTGCCAGCAGCCTTATAGCGGGGACAGCCTTTTACGAGCAGTACTTC
cdr3_aa: CASSLIAGTAFYEQYF

clone_size: .
cdr3_length: 17
d_call: TRBD1
v_call: TRBV6-6
j_call: TRBJ2-2
cdr3_nt: TGTGCCAGCAGTTACCTTGGGAACAGGGGTCGAACCGGGGAGCTGTTTTTT
cdr3_aa: CASSYLGNRGRTGELFF

clone_size: .
cdr3_length: 15
d_call: .
v_call: TRBV2
j_call: TRBJ2-7
cdr3_nt: TGTCCCAGCAGCAGTAGGGGGAGGGATACCAATACGCAGTACTTC
cdr3_aa: CPSSSRGRDTNTQYF

clone_size: .
cdr3_length: 15
d_call: TRBD1
v_call: TRBV11-1
j_call: TRBJ2-1
cdr3_nt: TGTGCCAGCAGCTCGGGACAGGGTTACGATCCAGAGCAGTTCTTC
cdr3_aa: CASSSGQGYDPEQFF

clone_size: .
cdr3_length: 14
d_call: TRBD1
v_call: TRBV20-1
j_call: TRBJ1-6
cdr3_nt: TGCAGTGCGTTCCGTACAGGGGGCCGGGCACCCCTCCACTTT
cdr3_aa: CSAFRTGGRAPLHF

clone_size: few
cdr3_length: 13
d_call: .
v_call: TRBV10-3
j_call: TRBJ2-5
cdr3_nt: TGTGCCATCAGTGGGGGAGTAGGGGAGACCCAGTACTTC
cdr3_aa: CAISGGVGETQYF

clone_size: .
cdr3_length: 14
d_call: .
v_call: TRBV7-2
j_call: TRBJ2-7
cdr3_nt: TGTGCCAGCAGCTTCTTCGGAGGGGAAGAGCCCCAGCACTTC
cdr3_aa: CASSFFGGEEPQHF

clone_size: .
cdr3_length: 14
d_call: .
v_call: TRBV2
j_call: TRBJ1-5
cdr3_nt: TGTGCCAGCAGTGACAGCCTTAGCAATCAGCCCCAGCATTTT
cdr3_aa: CASSDSLSNQPQHF

clone_size: .
cdr3_length: 15
d_call: .
v_call: TRBV5-4
j_call: TRBJ1-6
cdr3_nt: TGTGCCAGCAGCCCGGGAACGGGAAGGAATTCACCCCTCCACTTT
cdr3_aa: CASSPGTGRNSPLHF

clone_size: .
cdr3_length: 16
d_call: TRBD2
v_call: TRBV2
j_call: TRBJ2-2
cdr3_nt: TGTGCCCGCAGCTTCGCGTCGGGGGGGCTTAACGGGGAGCTGTTCTTT
cdr3_aa: CARSFASGGLNGELFF

clone_size: many
cdr3_length: 14
d_call: TRBD1
v_call: TRBV20-1
j_call: TRBJ1-2
cdr3_nt: TGCAGTGCTATGGGACAGGGAGTGTACTATGGCTACACCTTC
cdr3_aa: CSAMGQGVYYGYTF

clone_size: .
cdr3_length: 14
d_call: .
v_call: TRBV20-1
j_call: TRBJ1-2
cdr3_nt: TGCAGTGCCACCTCAACGGGGGATGGGAATGGCTACACCTTC
cdr3_aa: CSATSTGDGNGYTF

clone_size: .
cdr3_length: 16
d_call: TRBD1
v_call: TRBV5-5
j_call: TRBJ1-6
cdr3_nt: TGTGCCAGCAGCGTAGCTCCTACAGGGGATAATTCACCCCTCCACTTT
cdr3_aa: CASSVAPTGDNSPLHF

clone_size: .
cdr3_length: 13
d_call: .
v_call: TRBV7-3
j_call: TRBJ2-4
cdr3_nt: TGTGCCAGCAACCTCTGCCCTCAGGATGCGCAGTACTTC
cdr3_aa: CASNLCPQDAQYF

clone_size: .
cdr3_length: 13
d_call: .
v_call: TRBV7-2
j_call: TRBJ2-7
cdr3_nt: TGTGCCAGCAGCCTAGGGGCGGCCGATGAGCAGTACTTC
cdr3_aa: CASSLGAADEQYF

clone_size: .
cdr3_length: 13
d_call: .
v_call: TRBV6-5
j_call: TRBJ1-2
cdr3_nt: TGTGCCAGCAGTAGAGACAGTCCTGGGGGCTACACCTTC
cdr3_aa: CASSRDSPGGYTF

clone_size: .
cdr3_length: 16
d_call: .
v_call: TRBV4-3
j_call: TRBJ2-7
cdr3_nt: TGCGCCAGCAGCCAAGAGTGCAGGTCGATACACTACGAGCAGTACTTC
cdr3_aa: CASSQECRSIHYEQYF

clone_size: .
cdr3_length: 14
d_call: .
v_call: TRBV7-3
j_call: TRBJ1-2
cdr3_nt: TGTGCCAGCAGCAGAGAAGGGGTGTGGACTGGCTACTCCTTC
cdr3_aa: CASSREGVWTGYSF

clone_size: .
cdr3_length: 16
d_call: TRBD1
v_call: TRBV19
j_call: TRBJ1-5
cdr3_nt: TGTGCCAGTAGAACGACGCCGGGACAGGGATATCAGCCCCAGCATTTT
cdr3_aa: CASRTTPGQGYQPQHF

clone_size: .
cdr3_length: 15
d_call: TRBD1
v_call: TRBV6-1
j_call: TRBJ1-5
cdr3_nt: TGTGCCAGAATGTTCACACACAGGGGGGATCAGCCCCAGCATTTT
cdr3_aa: CARMFTHRGDQPQHF

clone_size: .
cdr3_length: 15
d_call: TRBD2
v_call: TRBV7-2
j_call: TRBJ2-5
cdr3_nt: TGTGCCAGCAGCTTAAGGGCCCGGGGAGGGGAGGGCTACTACTTC
cdr3_aa: CASSLRARGGEGYYF

clone_size: many
cdr3_length: 19
d_call: .
v_call: TRBV9
j_call: TRBJ1-4
cdr3_nt: TGTGCCAGCAGCGTAGGTTTGCGGGGCAGGGAAACAACTAATGAAAAACTGTTTTTT
cdr3_aa: CASSVGLRGRETTNEKLFF

clone_size: .
cdr3_length: 15
d_call: .
v_call: TRBV7-2
j_call: TRBJ1-1
cdr3_nt: TGTGCCACTGGGACGGCAAGCTCCTACGAGCAGTACTTCTTCTTT
cdr3_aa: CATGTASSYEQYFFF

clone_size: many
cdr3_length: 16
d_call: TRBD2
v_call: TRBV4-1
j_call: TRBJ2-2
cdr3_nt: TGCGCCAGCAGCCCAGCGAGCGGGGGGTCCACCGGGGAGCTGTTTTTT
cdr3_aa: CASSPASGGSTGELFF

clone_size: many
cdr3_length: 14
d_call: .
v_call: TRBV20-1
j_call: TRBJ2-3
cdr3_nt: TGCAGTGCTAGCACAGGGATTGTCACAGATACGCAGTATTTT
cdr3_aa: CSASTGIVTDTQYF

clone_size: .
cdr3_length: 12
d_call: .
v_call: TRBV5-5
j_call: TRBJ2-1
cdr3_nt: TGTGCCAGCAGCTTCAGGTACGATAAGCAGTTCTTC
cdr3_aa: CASSFRYDKQFF

clone_size: .
cdr3_length: 17
d_call: TRBD2
v_call: TRBV19
j_call: TRBJ2-2
cdr3_nt: TGTGCCAGTAGTCGACTAGCGGGGGGGTCGAACACCGGGGAGCTGTTTTTT
cdr3_aa: CASSRLAGGSNTGELFF

clone_size: .
cdr3_length: 12
d_call: TRBD1
v_call: TRBV19
j_call: TRBJ1-2
cdr3_nt: TGTGCCAGTACCCCGACAGGGGTTGGCTACACCTTC
cdr3_aa: CASTPTGVGYTF

clone_size: .
cdr3_length: 13
d_call: .
v_call: TRBV7-2
j_call: TRBJ1-1
cdr3_nt: TGTGCCAGCAGCCGTGGCACGGTCAGTGAAGCTTTCTTT
cdr3_aa: CASSRGTVSEAFF

clone_size: .
cdr3_length: 16
d_call: TRBD2
v_call: TRBV7-2
j_call: TRBJ2-6
cdr3_nt: TGTGCCAGCAGCTTGAGACAGCGGGGAGGGGCCAACGTCCTGACTTTC
cdr3_aa: CASSLRQRGGANVLTF

clone_size: once
cdr3_length: 16
d_call: .
v_call: TRBV6-1
j_call: TRBJ1-2
cdr3_nt: TGTGCCAGCAGTGAACGGCGTTATTTTCAGGGTGGGGGCTACGCCTTC
cdr3_aa: CASSERRYFQGGGYAF